This T cell receptor (beta chain) stems from a study of T-cell memory formation after mild COVID-19 (dated by TCRdb to the early 2020s). In the study overall: Most TCR sequence clusters were specific to one of the two donors. The cohort comprised two young, previously healthy adult volunteers, one female and one male. T-cell clones expanding and contracting after mild COVID-19 in two donors were tracked by longitudinal TCRalpha and TCRbeta repertoire sequencing. Results the study describes overall, beyond this receptor: Some responding clones were detected in pre-infection memory, which suggested that pre-existing cross-reactive memory T cells had joined the SARS-CoV-2 response. Contracting CD4+ clones turned up mainly in the CM and EM memory subsets, whereas EMRA was where CD8+ clones were enriched. SARS-CoV-2 specificity was not confirmed for the second-wave clones peaking on day 37. Clones contracting from day 15 to 85 had balanced CD4/CD8 phenotypes, while a second wave expanding from day 15 to 37 was biased towards CD4+. Only a couple of mild cases were covered by the study, and larger cohorts that include severe cases with pre-infection samples were considered necessary.

Ficoll-Paque density gradient centrifugation was the method used to isolate PBMCs. This clonotype turned up a few times. The antigen it recognizes is unknown. No much larger clone exists at a distance of one base, and base qualities are not known. The CDR3 holds 14 amino acids from the cysteine to the phenylalanine. The sequence is cut down to CDR3 DNA, 42 bases in frame from base 1. Via the germline V gene (reference sequence), CDR1 is DFQATT and CDR2 SNEGSKA. V is shortened by 3 bases, J by 4 bases, and the region joining them spans 13 bases. These reads were obtained on an Illumina NovaSeq 6000. TCRalpha and TCRbeta cDNA libraries were constructed by 5'RACE with constant-segment primers, with sample barcodes and unique molecular identifiers being introduced. RNA was extracted from every sample with Trizol reagent. The libraries were amplified in two PCR steps, and the second step added a second sample barcode and Illumina TruSeq adapters. Sequencing of libraries was performed on an Illumina NovaSeq with 2 x 150 bp paired-end reads. In the original analysis: The reads were demultiplexed and collapsed into UMI-guided consensus sequences using migec v1.2.7. Using mixcr v2.1.11, UMI consensuses were aligned to TRA and TRB V and J templates and then assembled into clonotypes. Clonotypes were classified as expanded or contracted when called significant by both edgeR and NoisET, with noise models trained on biological replicates. For edgeR calls, the cutoffs were a false discovery rate-adjusted p below 0.01 and a log2 fold-change threshold of 1. PCA with hierarchical clustering of max-normalized trajectories of the 1000 most abundant clonotypes was used as exploratory dynamics analysis. Each responding clone was given a CD4 or CD8 phenotype based on the CD4+ and CD8+ repertoires, which had been sequenced separately. TCRdb's own reprocessing of the public reads used fastp at Q25 and MiXCR and kept productive beta chains. Here each entry gathers all rows of one CDR3 protein and keeps the most common genes and DNA. The V and J calls follow TCRdb's processing rather than the paper's. For this sample the table gives about 270,000 distinct CDR3 sequences, of which roughly 15% were detected only once. The leading ten clones occupy less than 30% of the sample.

This clonotype was obtained from a man younger than 35 who had mild COVID-19 (a few samples of this study predate the infection). The sample titles of this study are shuffled in the database, so cell type and time point are left out; the donor was told from shared clones. Sequences were obtained from PBMCs or a T cell subset sorted from them (not recorded which). Rearrangement joined TRBV20-1 to TRBJ1-5, and possibly TRBD1, on 6 matching bases. The CDR3: CSASRGHTNQPQHF. The DNA is as follows: TGCAGTGCTAGTAGGGGACACACGAATCAGCCCCAGCATTTT.